The 10 T cell receptor beta chains in this list originate from one sample, sequenced in a study of PD-1 blockade in classical Hodgkin lymphoma. Every patient experienced relapse after autologous stem cell transplantation, and brentuximab vedotin exposure varied. Clones were sequenced by immunoSEQ multiplex PCR, and TCRdb holds only the in-frame ones, with some missing. The table has 15,000 or so clones, about 81% seen once; the top ten hold approximately 4.6%. The input for sequencing was peripheral blood mononuclear cells (PBMCs), taken at baseline. These TCRs come from a human donor with classical Hodgkin lymphoma.

The V and J genes are TRBV6-5 and TRBJ2-1, with 9 bases that match TRBD2. Trimming cost V 7 bases and J 4 bases; bases outside gene matches: 5. Per the germline V gene, CDR1 is MNHEY and CDR2 is SVGAGI. The CDR3 length is 14 residues. The CDR3 DNA reads TGTGCCAGCACCGCGGGAGGGTATTACAATGAGCAGTTCTTC. It is translated as CASTAGGYYNEQFF.

V and J are TRBV5-1 and TRBJ2-2, with 14 positions matching TRBD2. The CDR3 runs to 17 residues. The V and J ends lost 0 bases and 7 bases, in that order; junction bases with no gene match: 5. From germline, CDR1 is SGHRS and CDR2 YFSETQ. The CDR3 loop reads CASSLGLAGGPGGELFF. The DNA of the CDR3 is TGCGCCAGCAGCTTGGGACTAGCGGGGGGGCCCGGCGGGGAGCTGTTTTTT.

The V call is TRBV2, the J call TRBJ2-2, with 7 bases fitting TRBD1. CDR1 is SNHLY and CDR2 is FYNNEI in the germline V gene. The junction had 11 bases not matched to a gene; V was cut back by 10 bases and J by 6 bases. This CDR3 has 14 amino acids. The CDR3, as DNA: TGTGCCACCGCCGTCAACAGGGGCTCCGGGGAGCTGTTTTTT. Encoded protein: CATAVNRGSGELFF.

In this sample, this clone turned up a few times. The rearrangement links TRBV6-5 to TRBJ2-1, with 14 bases identical to TRBD2. From germline, CDR1 is MNHEY and CDR2 SVGAGI. This CDR3 spans 13 amino acids. Unmatched junction bases numbered 1, after V lost 6 bases and J lost 9 bases. The CDR3 DNA reads TGTGCCAGCAGGGGGACTAGCGGGGGTGAGCAGTTCTTC. It codes for CASRGTSGGEQFF.

The chain has TRBV6-5 and TRBJ1-4, with TRBD1 identical over 7 bases. Germline V CDR1 and CDR2: MNHEY, SVGAGI. The CDR3 is 16 residues long. After removal of 0 bases from V and 3 bases from J, the junction contained 4 bases not matched to a gene. The CDR3 coding sequence is TGTGCCAGCAGTTACTCGGGGACAGTCTCTAATGAAAAACTGTTTTTT. It translates to CASSYSGTVSNEKLFF.

The sample holds one count of this clone. The chain joins TRBV4-3 to TRBJ1-2, with a possible D match to TRBD1 (6 bases). Germline values: CDR1 LGHNA, CDR2 YSLEER. The CDR3 length is 15 residues. The V end was cut by 4 bases, the J end by 3 bases, with 15 bases between. The CDR3 loop reads CASSPLNPGDYGYTF. Here the CDR3 DNA reads TGCGCCAGCAGCCCACTTAACCCAGGGGACTATGGCTACACCTTC.

The chain uses TRBV6-5 and TRBJ1-1, with D tentatively TRBD1 (6 bases). Germline lookup yields CDR1 MNHEY and CDR2 SVGAGI. CDR3 size: 14 residues. V lost 4 bases to trimming and J lost 5 bases, with 14 bases between them. CDR3 coding DNA: TGTGCCAGCAGTTCCCGCGGGGGCGGGACTGAAGCTTTCTTT. It encodes CASSSRGGGTEAFF.

The chain joins TRBV4-3 to TRBJ2-2; no reliable D call. Germline values: CDR1 LGHNA, CDR2 YSLEER. V lost 2 bases to trimming and J lost 1 base, with 8 bases between them. The CDR3 length is 15 residues. CDR3 nucleotides: TGCGCCAGCAGCCAAATTGGCAGGAACACCGGGGAGCTGTTTTTT. Its protein is CASSQIGRNTGELFF.

V and J are TRBV5-6 and TRBJ2-7, with 7 bases matching TRBD1. V lost 2 bases to trimming and J lost 3 bases; unmatched junction nucleotides: 8. This CDR3 is 15 amino acids long. Germline V gives CDR1 SGHDT, CDR2 YYEEEE. CDR3 region: CASSFNTGVNYEQYF. CDR3 DNA: TGTGCCAGCAGCTTTAACACAGGGGTAAACTACGAGCAGTACTTC.

The V call is TRBV19, the J call TRBJ2-7; TRBD2 agrees at 9 bases. V was pared by 3 bases and J by 3 bases, with 9 bases of the junction left unmatched. Germline loops: CDR1 LNHDA, CDR2 SQIVND (reference sequence). The CDR3 runs to 16 residues. The CDR3 sequence is CASSILGTSRIYEQYF. The CDR3 nucleotides are TGTGCCAGTAGTATCCTAGGGACTAGCCGTATCTACGAGCAGTACTTC.